This T cell receptor (beta chain) derives from a study of T-cell reconstitution after alpha-beta-depleted transplantation in children (dated by TCRdb to 2015 to 2016). Context from the whole study: T-cell immune reconstitution after TCRalphabeta/CD19-depleted allogeneic hematopoietic cell transplantation in children was quantitatively tracked in the study by means of TCR repertoire profiling.

This specimen's treatment or condition label, interpreted: allogeneic hematopoietic cell transplantation with graft depleted of TCRalphabeta T cells and CD19 B cells. The transplant recipients were children given TCRalphabeta/CD19-depleted allogeneic hematopoietic cell grafts. Here is what the overall study found, with its caveats: About two months after transplant, the apparently early recovery of alphabetaT-cell counts reportedly depended on just several hundred clones that had expanded rapidly and came from non-depleted graft cells. In some patients, high TCRbeta diversity at day 60 was attributed to recipient T cells and intrathymic progenitors that had survived conditioning. Over the following months the frequencies of hyperexpanded clones went down, and after one year T-cell counts and TCRbeta diversity were mostly credited to newly produced T cells.

This clonotype was observed a few times. The antigen it recognizes is unknown. No base quality information exists; no much larger clone differs at one position. The junction shows trimming of 6 bases on V and 1 base on J, and the gene matches do not reach 1 base of it. CDR3 length: 12 amino acids, cysteine to phenylalanine. This entry keeps only the CDR3 DNA: 36 bases, framed from base 1. CDR1 SQVTM and CDR2 ANQGSEA are derived from the germline V gene. The method was PCR. Sequencer: Illumina HiSeq 2500. To normalize quantification of the TCRbeta repertoire, the TCR libraries were built with molecular barcoding that relied on unique molecular identifiers. TCRdb trimmed public reads at Q25 via fastp, called clones via MiXCR and kept in-frame beta chains. Duplicate CDR3 protein sequences are folded into a single record with the most common DNA and genes. A total of about 470,000 distinct CDR3 sequences appear in this sample, 43% of them only once. 27% of the sample goes to the ten largest clones.

The rearranged segments are TRBV29-1 and TRBJ1-1; the junction holds 8 bases that match TRBD1. The material sequenced was PBMCs, taken before TCRalphabeta/CD19-depleted stem cell transplant. The TCR sequence derives from a girl aged 2 to 10 with aplastic anemia, due to receive a stem cell transplant. At the DNA level, the sequence is TGCAGCGTCGGACAGGGGAACACTGAAGCTTTCTTT. It codes for CSVGQGNTEAFF.